This T cell receptor (beta chain) was found in a study of esophageal squamous cell carcinoma under preoperative chemotherapy. This clonotype occurred many times. The CDR3 covers 15 residues. Germline values: CDR1 MNHNS, CDR2 SASEGT. Trimming shortened V by 5 bases and J by 1 base, and 13 bases separated the two germline ends. TCRdb itself ran the PCR reads through MiXCR, one entry per CDR3 protein. The sample contains about 32,000 distinct CDR3 sequences, around half of which appear only once. Noted time point: after preoperative PTX-NDP chemotherapy. Sampling took place from a patient given preoperative chemotherapy. The chain is built from TRBV6-1 and TRBJ2-3; D unresolved. The clonotype was recovered from a human donor with esophageal squamous cell carcinoma. The donor label of this sample is uncertain. The CDR3 reads CASSRTVAGTDTQYF. The CDR3 bases are TGTGCCAGCAGTCGGACGGTAGCTGGCACAGATACGCAGTATTTT.